The sequence of this T cell receptor (beta chain) was determined in a study of yellow fever vaccine responses in identical twins. Overall study results and limits: Twins showed a vaccine T cell response that reportedly seemed partly convergent, partly personalized.

Worth noting for this clonotype: Its target is not known.

In TCRdb, the RT-PCR reads were re-called with MiXCR into one record per CDR3 protein. Of 3,500 to 5,000 distinct CDR3 sequences listed, over 75% were seen once; the top ten hold about 3%. Looked up from germline, CDR1 is MDHEN and CDR2 is SYDVKM. V lost 5 bases, J lost 6 bases, and 11 bases lay in between. CDR3 length: 13 residues. The material sequenced was T cells from blood (PBMCs), unsorted or a sorted subset (not recorded which), taken before or after yellow fever vaccination (not recorded which). The chain combines TRBV28 with TRBJ1-5; unclear D gene. The receptor's source is a woman younger than 30 who received the yellow fever vaccine. This CDR3 is CASSILGSQPQHF. In nucleotides, the CDR3 is TGTGCCAGCAGTATCTTAGGGTCTCAGCCCCAGCATTTT. Drawing the rest from reference TRBV28 and TRBJ1-5, the complete variable domain is DVKVTQSSRYLVKRTGEKVFLECVQDMDHENMFWYRQDPGLGLRLIYFSYDVKMKEKGDIPEGYSVSREKKERFSLILESASTNQTSMYLCASSILGSQPQHFGDGTRLSIL.